The rows below give T cell receptor beta chains drawn from one sample of a study of T cells in Graves' hyperthyroidism and ophthalmopathy. Using its own MiXCR run on the multiplex PCR reads, TCRdb lists one record per CDR3 protein. There are 500,000 to 600,000 distinct CDR3 sequences in the sample; roughly 17% occur only once, and about 17% lies in the top ten. Material: blood. These receptors came from a woman aged 18-29 years with Graves' hyperthyroidism. The CDR3 runs from the conserved cysteine through the conserved F or W. D genes are given only for firm matches. The size of a clone is reported for some rows only, either as once, few or many, or as a class for expanded clones.

CDR3	DNA	V	D	J	size
CASSQGTSAFYEQYF	TGTGCCAGCAGCCAAGGGACTAGCGCCTTCTACGAGCAGTACTTC	TRBV3-1	TRBD2	TRBJ2-7	many
CAISESKREALYNEQFF	TGTGCCATCAGTGAGTCGAAACGGGAGGCCCTGTACAATGAGCAGTTCTTC	TRBV10-3	TRBD2	TRBJ2-1	few
CASSPSGGIPSEQYF	TGTGCCAGCAGCCCCTCGGGGGGGATTCCTTCCGAGCAGTACTTC	TRBV7-9	TRBD2	TRBJ2-7	few
CASSYSFRDSQETQYF	TGTGCCAGCAGTTACTCTTTCCGGGACAGCCAAGAGACCCAGTACTTC	TRBV6-2/TRBV6-3	TRBD1	TRBJ2-5	-
CASSSSGTGIVGDTEAFF	TGTGCCAGCAGCTCATCCGGGACAGGGATTGTAGGAGACACTGAAGCTTTCTTT	TRBV13	TRBD1	TRBJ1-1	many
CSARVGAGPDTQYF	TGCAGTGCTAGAGTGGGAGCAGGGCCAGATACGCAGTATTTT	TRBV20-1	-	TRBJ2-3	few
CASSQVTSGANEQFF	TGTGCCAGCAGCCAAGTGACTAGCGGGGCTAATGAGCAGTTCTTC	TRBV3-1	TRBD2	TRBJ2-1	-
CASRPGTSLDTQYF	TGTGCCAGCAGGCCCGGGACTAGCCTAGATACGCAGTATTTT	TRBV28	TRBD2	TRBJ2-3	-
CASSYYQIKNTEAFF	TGTGCCAGCAGTTACTACCAAATCAAGAACACTGAAGCTTTCTTT	TRBV6-2/TRBV6-3	-	TRBJ1-1	few
CASSPTSGGAPGELFF	TGTGCCAGCAGCCCGACTAGCGGGGGGGCCCCCGGGGAGCTGTTTTTT	TRBV7-8	TRBD2	TRBJ2-2	-
CATSRLGETQYF	TGTGCCACCAGCAGGTTGGGGGAGACCCAGTACTTC	TRBV15	-	TRBJ2-5	many
CASKPGPGSEQFF	TGTGCCAGCAAACCGGGGCCAGGGAGTGAGCAGTTCTTC	TRBV12-3/TRBV12-4	-	TRBJ2-1	few
CASSRSWPLNEKLFF	TGTGCCAGCAGCCGTTCGTGGCCCCTTAATGAAAAACTGTTTTTT	TRBV27	-	TRBJ1-4	-
CASSFGRMNTEAFF	TGTGCCAGCAGCTTCGGACGGATGAACACTGAAGCTTTCTTT	TRBV7-2	-	TRBJ1-1	many
CVSSFQGYEQYF	TGTGTCAGCAGCTTCCAGGGATACGAGCAGTACTTC	TRBV7-9	-	TRBJ2-7	-
CSARRSGYTQYF	TGCAGTGCTAGACGTAGCGGGTATACGCAGTATTTT	TRBV20-1	TRBD2	TRBJ2-3	many
CASSRITRDTGELFF	TGTGCCAGCAGTCGAATCACCAGGGACACCGGGGAGCTGTTTTTT	TRBV12-3/TRBV12-4	-	TRBJ2-2	few
CATSDGGGWGNQPQHF	TGTGCCACCAGTGATGGAGGAGGGTGGGGCAATCAGCCCCAGCATTTT	TRBV24-1	-	TRBJ1-5	-
CAISEGQNYGYTF	TGTGCCATCAGTGAGGGACAGAACTATGGCTACACCTTC	TRBV10-3	-	TRBJ1-2	-
CASKTAGTPYNEQFF	TGTGCCAGCAAGACAGCAGGGACCCCCTACAATGAGCAGTTCTTC	TRBV2	-	TRBJ2-1	many
CASSALAGGPNEQFF	TGTGCCAGCAGCGCTCTAGCGGGAGGGCCCAATGAGCAGTTCTTC	TRBV7-9	TRBD2	TRBJ2-1	-
CASSPAGGWASGANVLTF	TGTGCCAGCAGCCCCGCTGGGGGCTGGGCCTCTGGGGCCAACGTCCTGACTTTC	TRBV7-9	-	TRBJ2-6	few
CSAHTGPGGYTF	TGCAGTGCGCACACAGGGCCCGGGGGCTACACCTTC	TRBV20-1	-	TRBJ1-2	few
CSAIRDLAGSAPIFQFF	TGCAGTGCTATCCGGGACCTAGCGGGAAGTGCCCCCATTTTCCAGTTCTTC	TRBV20-1	TRBD2	TRBJ2-1	many
CASSPPGGPDTQYF	TGTGCCAGCAGCCCCCCCGGGGGCCCAGATACGCAGTATTTT	TRBV18	-	TRBJ2-3	many
CATRAGDQPQHF	TGTGCCACCCGGGCAGGGGATCAGCCCCAGCATTTT	TRBV6-2/TRBV6-3	-	TRBJ1-5	-
CASSPPPLTGGSRSPLHF	TGTGCCAGCAGTCCGCCTCCTCTAACAGGGGGTTCGCGATCACCCCTCCACTTT	TRBV12-3/TRBV12-4	TRBD1	TRBJ1-6	-
CASSQVGEQYF	TGTGCCAGCAGCCAAGTGGGCGAGCAGTACTTC	TRBV3-1	-	TRBJ2-7	many
CSARTGVTYNEQFF	TGCAGTGCTAGAACGGGAGTTACTTACAATGAGCAGTTCTTC	TRBV20-1	-	TRBJ2-1	many
CASSFGVAGAETQYF	TGTGCCAGCAGTTTCGGGGTAGCGGGGGCGGAGACCCAGTACTTC	TRBV12-3/TRBV12-4	TRBD2	TRBJ2-5	-
CASSLASAILYEQYF	TGTGCCAGCAGCTTAGCGTCGGCCATCCTCTACGAGCAGTACTTC	TRBV7-2	-	TRBJ2-7	many
CSASDRVHGGQPQHF	TGCAGTGCTAGTGACAGGGTTCACGGCGGTCAGCCCCAGCATTTT	TRBV20-1	TRBD1	TRBJ1-5	few
CASSGTSGRTDEQFF	TGCGCCAGCAGCGGGACTAGCGGGAGAACGGATGAGCAGTTCTTC	TRBV10-1	TRBD2	TRBJ2-1	many
CASSLVPPGQGTEAFF	TGTGCCAGCAGCTTGGTCCCCCCGGGACAGGGGACCGAAGCTTTCTTT	TRBV7-3	TRBD1	TRBJ1-1	-
CSVAGPPGLEQYF	TGCAGCGTTGCTGGCCCCCCCGGGTTGGAGCAGTACTTC	TRBV29-1	-	TRBJ2-7	-
CSFRDSIYEQYF	TGCAGCTTCCGGGACAGTATCTACGAGCAGTACTTC	TRBV29-1	TRBD1	TRBJ2-7	-
CASSLRVLAGTYEQYF	TGTGCCAGCAGCTTGCGGGTACTAGCGGGGACCTACGAGCAGTACTTC	TRBV5-4	TRBD2	TRBJ2-7	-
CASSPMPDTQYF	TGTGCCAGCAGTCCGATGCCAGATACGCAGTATTTT	TRBV12-3/TRBV12-4	-	TRBJ2-3	-
CASSEEQTHGYTF	TGTGCCAGCAGTGAAGAACAGACTCATGGCTACACCTTC	TRBV2	-	TRBJ1-2	many
CATYGTGLYEQYF	TGTGCCACATATGGGACAGGGTTGTACGAGCAGTACTTC	TRBV6-1	TRBD1	TRBJ2-7	few
CASSSRGFNSPLHF	TGTGCCAGCAGCTCCAGGGGTTTCAATTCACCCCTCCACTTT	TRBV5-1	-	TRBJ1-6	-
CASSQGGPNTGELFF	TGTGCCAGCAGCCAGGGGGGGCCGAACACCGGGGAGCTGTTTTTT	TRBV27	-	TRBJ2-2	-
CASSLKPTGVDTEAFF	TGCGCCAGCAGCTTGAAACCCACAGGGGTGGACACTGAAGCTTTCTTT	TRBV5-1	TRBD1	TRBJ1-1	few
CASSLASGVDYGYTF	TGTGCCAGCAGCTTAGCTTCGGGGGTAGACTATGGCTACACCTTC	TRBV7-2	-	TRBJ1-2	many
CASQPAGLNYGYTF	TGTGCCAGCCAACCCGCAGGGCTCAACTATGGCTACACCTTC	TRBV6-1	-	TRBJ1-2	-